This TCR beta chain was obtained from a study of beta chain features in type 1 diabetes. Study findings and constraints: Type 1 diabetes patients showed a moderate but significant shortening of TCRB CDR3s in all four CD4+ subsets. The VDJ junctions of type 1 diabetes patients carried fewer insertions and more deletions. Patients and controls would be equally affected if PCR favored shorter templates.

On average, the one heparinised blood draw given by each donor was around 120 mL. The entirety of the isolated RNA underwent reverse transcription, so expressed TCRB transcripts were sequenced. The protocol was immunoSEQ multiplex PCR, while the TCRdb copy is restricted to in-frame clones and leaves out a portion. This table holds more than 150,000 clones, around an eighth found once. This CDR3 contains 10 residues. The V gene's germline CDR1 is GTSNPN and CDR2 SVGIG (reference sequence). V was pared by 1 base and J by 9 bases, with 6 bases between. This clone has just a few counts. Its antigen is not known.

The clonotype comes from a woman aged 18 to 35 in good health. The source material was central memory CD4+ T cells from blood. The rearrangement joins TRBV30 to TRBJ1-1; no definite D call. The CDR3 coding sequence is TGTGCCTGGAGTGGGCGGAAAGCTTTCTTT. This translates into CAWSGRKAFF.